The rows below give T cell receptor beta chains drawn from one sample of a study of T cell repertoires in cytomegalovirus infection. TCRdb reprocessed the reads with MiXCR, giving one entry per CDR3 protein. The table records about 490,000 distinct CDR3 sequences, approximately 25% of them present only once. Sample: PBMCs. These receptors came from a human donor in good health (CMV status not recorded). Some clones in this sample may be carry-over from other donors' samples. The CDR3 runs from the conserved cysteine through the conserved F or W. A D gene is named only where the DNA matches it firmly. The size of a clone is reported for some rows only, either as once, few or many, or as a class for expanded clones.

j_call d_call clone_size v_call cdr3_length cdr3_nt cdr3_aa
TRBJ2-1 - - TRBV10-3 14 TGTGCCATCAGTGAGCAGGACTCGAACAATGAGCAGTTCTTC CAISEQDSNNEQFF
TRBJ2-2 - many TRBV7-8 17 TGTGCCAGCAGCTTTACAACCGGGACCCGGAACACCGGGGAGCTGTTTTTT CASSFTTGTRNTGELFF
TRBJ2-7 - few TRBV6-5 14 TGTGCCAGCGCCGTCCAGCGGGCCACCTACGAGCAGTACTTC CASAVQRATYEQYF
TRBJ1-2 TRBD1 many TRBV7-6 13 TGTGCCAGCAGCCAGGACAGGGCTGAAGGCTACACCTTC CASSQDRAEGYTF
TRBJ2-1 - many TRBV7-2 23 TGTGCCAGCAGCTTAGGGATCCGGCCAGGAGCTGCAAACAGTGGGAGCTCCTACAATGAGCAGTTCTTC CASSLGIRPGAANSGSSYNEQFF
TRBJ2-2 TRBD2 - TRBV6-2/TRBV6-3 19 TGTGCCAGCAGTTACTCCCTAGCGGACAAGGAGGCGAACACCGGGGAGCTGTTTTTT CASSYSLADKEANTGELFF
TRBJ2-5 - few TRBV7-9 12 TGTGCCGTGCAGGGGTTGATAGAGACCCAGTACTTC CAVQGLIETQYF
TRBJ1-4 - - TRBV29-1 14 TGCAGCGTTGGCCGCCGCGGGAATAATGAAAAACTGTTTTTT CSVGRRGNNEKLFF
TRBJ2-7 TRBD2 - TRBV4-1 16 TGCGCCAGCAGCCAAACCCAGACTAGCGGGAACTCCGAGCAGTACTTC CASSQTQTSGNSEQYF
TRBJ2-5 - few TRBV20-1 14 TGCAGTGCTTCAGAGATCAAGAGGGGAGAGACCCAGTACTTC CSASEIKRGETQYF
TRBJ1-3 - many TRBV7-2 14 TGTGCCAGCAGCCAGGACCACGCGAGAAACACCATATATTTT CASSQDHARNTIYF
TRBJ2-1 TRBD2 few TRBV20-1 15 TGCAGTGCTAGAGGGGGGAGGGCCGCCGACAATGAGCAGTTCTTC CSARGGRAADNEQFF
TRBJ2-1 - few TRBV6-5 11 TGTGCCAGCAGTGAAGGGATAGCGCAGTTCTTC CASSEGIAQFF
TRBJ1-3 - - TRBV9 17 TGTGCCAGCAGCGTAGCGAGTACTCCAACGGGAGGAAACACCATATATTTT CASSVASTPTGGNTIYF
TRBJ1-4 - - TRBV28 16 TGTGCCAGCAGTTCCATTATCTCGGCGACTAATGAAAAACTGTTTTTT CASSSIISATNEKLFF
TRBJ2-1 TRBD2 few TRBV12-3/TRBV12-4 14 TGTGCCAGCAGCCTCGGGGGGGTTACTAATGAGCAGTTCTTC CASSLGGVTNEQFF
TRBJ2-1 TRBD2 many TRBV11-2 16 TGTGCCAGCAGCTTAGGACTAGCGGGCCTGGTAATTGAGCAGTTCTTC CASSLGLAGLVIEQFF
TRBJ2-3 - many TRBV7-4 11 TGTGCCAGCACCAAAGGGTGTACGCAGTATTTT CASTKGCTQYF
TRBJ2-5 TRBD1 few TRBV2 14 TGTGCCAGCAAAAGGGACAGGGGTGAAGAGACCCAGTACTTC CASKRDRGEETQYF
TRBJ2-2 TRBD2 few TRBV28 17 TGTGCCAGCAGTTTTGGACTAGCGGGAGCGAACACCGGGGAGCTGTTTTTT CASSFGLAGANTGELFF
TRBJ2-7 - many TRBV7-2 14 TGTGCCAGCAGCCTCCTCCGGGACTTTAACGAGCAGTACTTC CASSLLRDFNEQYF
TRBJ2-1 - - TRBV20-1 15 TGCAGTGCTAGGGCCCCAGGCGACTCCTACAATGAGCAGTTCTTC CSARAPGDSYNEQFF
TRBJ2-1 - - TRBV28 14 TGTGCCAGCAGTTTTGGTAAAGAGGGGAATGAGCAGTTCTTC CASSFGKEGNEQFF
TRBJ2-1 TRBD2 - TRBV6-1 18 TGTGCCAGCAGTCCCGAAGGCGCCCTAGCGGGCGGGGCCAATGAGCAGTTCTTC CASSPEGALAGGANEQFF
TRBJ2-1 TRBD2 - TRBV7-9 16 TGTGCCAGCAGCTACGATGGGGCGGGAGGGCCGGACGAGCAGTTCTTC CASSYDGAGGPDEQFF
TRBJ2-1 - - TRBV27 13 TGTGCCAGCAGTCGGACTGAGAACAATGAGCAGTTCTTC CASSRTENNEQFF
TRBJ1-6 - - TRBV12-3/TRBV12-4 14 TGTGCCAGCAGTTTGGCCCGTGGGGATTCACCCCTCCACTTT CASSLARGDSPLHF
TRBJ1-2 TRBD1 few TRBV29-1 14 TGCAGTTCGGCCGGACAGGGGGACAACTATGGCTACACCTTC CSSAGQGDNYGYTF
TRBJ1-2 - - TRBV6-1 15 TGTGCCACCAAGCTGGACAGTCGGGCTAACTATGGCTACACCTTC CATKLDSRANYGYTF
TRBJ2-7 - many TRBV20-1 15 TGCAGTGCGAGGCGTCTAGCTGACAGCTCCTACGAGCAGTACTTC CSARRLADSSYEQYF
TRBJ2-1 - few TRBV12-3/TRBV12-4 12 TGTGCCAGCTTGTGGGGGAGGAATGAGCAGTTCTTC CASLWGRNEQFF
TRBJ2-1 - many TRBV7-2 13 TGTGCCAGCAGCTTAGGCAGATACAATGAGCAGTTCTTC CASSLGRYNEQFF
TRBJ2-1 - - TRBV19 16 TGTGCCAGTAGTATAGATCGTGTAGCCTCCTACAATGAGCAGTTCTTC CASSIDRVASYNEQFF
TRBJ2-7 TRBD1 many TRBV7-9 20 TGTGCCAGCAGCTTCGGGCTGGACAGGGTGACCAGCCTAAACCTCTACGAGCAGTACTTC CASSFGLDRVTSLNLYEQYF
TRBJ2-5 - many TRBV11-2 14 TGTGCCAGCAGCCCCCAGGGACTGGTCGAGACCCAGTACTTC CASSPQGLVETQYF
TRBJ2-1 - - TRBV7-7 16 TGTGCCAGCAGCTTATCCCCCAGCGGGCCATACAATGAGCAGTTCTTC CASSLSPSGPYNEQFF
TRBJ1-1 TRBD1 - TRBV7-2 14 TGTGCCAGCAGCCCCCGGACGGGACAGGTCGAAGCTTTCTTT CASSPRTGQVEAFF
TRBJ2-5 TRBD2 many TRBV7-8 16 TGTGCCAGCAGCTCCCGAGTAGCGGGGTACCAAGAGACCCAGTACTTC CASSSRVAGYQETQYF
TRBJ2-5 TRBD2 - TRBV20-1 13 TGCAGTGCCCTAGCGGGAGGGCCCGAGACCCAGTACTTC CSALAGGPETQYF
TRBJ2-6 - few TRBV11-2 16 TGTGCCAGCAGCTTGCCGGGGGGCGCTGGGGCCAACGTCCTGACTTTC CASSLPGGAGANVLTF